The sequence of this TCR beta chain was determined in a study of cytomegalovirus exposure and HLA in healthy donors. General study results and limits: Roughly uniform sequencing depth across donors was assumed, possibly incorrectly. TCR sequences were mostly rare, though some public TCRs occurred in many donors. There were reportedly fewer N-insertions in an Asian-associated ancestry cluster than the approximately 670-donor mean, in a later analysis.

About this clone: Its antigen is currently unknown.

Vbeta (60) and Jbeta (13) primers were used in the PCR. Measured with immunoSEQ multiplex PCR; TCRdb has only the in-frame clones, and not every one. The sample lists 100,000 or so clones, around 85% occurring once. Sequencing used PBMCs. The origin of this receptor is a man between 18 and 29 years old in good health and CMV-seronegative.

The CDR3 here is CASSSPGRGPSYEQYF. The CDR3, as DNA: TGTGCCAGCAGCTCCCCCGGGCGGGGCCCCTCCTACGAGCAGTACTTC. The V call is TRBV7-9, the J call TRBJ2-7; weak D call: TRBD2 (6 bases). V lost 4 bases to trimming and J lost 0 bases, with 16 bases between them. This CDR3 has 16 residues. In germline, CDR1 is SEHNR, CDR2 FQNEAQ (reference sequence).